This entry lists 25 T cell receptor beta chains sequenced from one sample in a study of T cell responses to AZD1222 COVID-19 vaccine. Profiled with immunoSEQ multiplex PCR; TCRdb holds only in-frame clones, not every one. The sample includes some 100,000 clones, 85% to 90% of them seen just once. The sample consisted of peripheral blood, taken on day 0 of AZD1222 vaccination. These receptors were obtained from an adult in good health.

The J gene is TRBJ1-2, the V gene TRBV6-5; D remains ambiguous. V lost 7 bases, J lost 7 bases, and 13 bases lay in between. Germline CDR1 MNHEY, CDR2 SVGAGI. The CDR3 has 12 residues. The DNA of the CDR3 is TGTGCCAGCACCACCGCAGGCGGTGGCTACACCTTC. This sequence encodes CASTTAGGGYTF.

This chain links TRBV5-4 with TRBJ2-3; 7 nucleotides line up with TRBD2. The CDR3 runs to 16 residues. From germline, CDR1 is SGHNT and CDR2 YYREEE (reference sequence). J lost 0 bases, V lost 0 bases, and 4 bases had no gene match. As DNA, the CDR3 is TGTGCCAGCAGCTTGGGGCTAGCGGCTAGCACAGATACGCAGTATTTT. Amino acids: CASSLGLAASTDTQYF. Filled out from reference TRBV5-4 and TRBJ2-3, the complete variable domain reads ETGVTQSPTHLIKTRGQQVTLRCSSQSGHNTVSWYQQALGQGPQFIFQYYREEENGRGNFPPRFSGLQFPNYSSELNVNALELDDSALYLCASSLGLAASTDTQYFGPGTRLTVL.

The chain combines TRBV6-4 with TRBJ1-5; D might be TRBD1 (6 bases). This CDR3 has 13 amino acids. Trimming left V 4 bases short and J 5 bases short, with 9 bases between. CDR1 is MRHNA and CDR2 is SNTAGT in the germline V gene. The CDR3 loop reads CASSVDSYQPQHF. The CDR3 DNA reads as TGTGCCAGCAGTGTGGACAGCTATCAGCCCCAGCATTTT.

Written as DNA, the CDR3 is TGCGCCAGCAGCTTGGGGGGGCCCCTCTCTGGAAACACCATATATTTT. Encoded protein: CASSLGGPLSGNTIYF. This chain joins TRBV5-1 and TRBJ1-3; D is possibly TRBD1 (6 bases). Germline values: CDR1 SGHRS, CDR2 YFSETQ. Trimming cost V 0 bases and J 0 bases, with 10 bases left between them. The length of the CDR3 is 16 residues.

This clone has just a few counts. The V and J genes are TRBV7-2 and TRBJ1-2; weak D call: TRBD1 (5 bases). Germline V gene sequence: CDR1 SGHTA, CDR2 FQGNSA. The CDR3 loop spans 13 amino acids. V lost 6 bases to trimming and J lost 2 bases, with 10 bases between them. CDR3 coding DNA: TGTGCCAGCAGACCAGGGTCCAACTATGGCTACACCTTC. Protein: CASRPGSNYGYTF.

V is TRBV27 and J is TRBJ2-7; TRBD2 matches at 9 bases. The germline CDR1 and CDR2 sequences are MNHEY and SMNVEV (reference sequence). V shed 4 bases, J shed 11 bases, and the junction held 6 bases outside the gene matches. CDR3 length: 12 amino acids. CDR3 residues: CASSSLAGPEYF. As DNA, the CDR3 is TGTGCCAGCAGTTCACTAGCGGGTCCGGAGTACTTC.

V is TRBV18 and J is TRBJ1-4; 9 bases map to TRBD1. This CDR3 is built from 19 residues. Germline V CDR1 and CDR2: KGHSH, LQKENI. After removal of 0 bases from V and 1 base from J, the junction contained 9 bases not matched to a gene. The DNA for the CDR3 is TGTGCCAGCTCACCACCGTCGAGAGACAGGGGGTTAACTAATGAAAAACTGTTTTTT. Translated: CASSPPSRDRGLTNEKLFF. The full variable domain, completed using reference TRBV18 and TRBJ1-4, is NAGVMQNPRHLVRRRGQEARLRCSPMKGHSHVYWYRQLPEEGLKFMVYLQKENIIDESGMPKERFSAEFPKEGPSILRIQQVVRGDSAAYFCASSPPSRDRGLTNEKLFFGSGTQLSVL.

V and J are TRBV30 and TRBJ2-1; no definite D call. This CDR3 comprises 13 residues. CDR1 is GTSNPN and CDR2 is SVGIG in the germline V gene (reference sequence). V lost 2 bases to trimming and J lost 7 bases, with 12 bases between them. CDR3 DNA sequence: TGTGCCTGGAGTTTATCACCGCTAAATGAGCAGTTCTTC. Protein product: CAWSLSPLNEQFF.

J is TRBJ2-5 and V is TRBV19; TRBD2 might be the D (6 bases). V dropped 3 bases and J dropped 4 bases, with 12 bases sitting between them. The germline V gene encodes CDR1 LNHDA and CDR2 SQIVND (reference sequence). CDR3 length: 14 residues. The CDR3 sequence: CASSIGAGIETQYF. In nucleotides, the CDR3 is TGTGCCAGTAGTATCGGCGCGGGGATAGAGACCCAGTACTTC.

The CDR3 here is CASSQRAGDTDTQYF. The CDR3 DNA reads as TGTGCCAGCAGCCAAAGGGCGGGGGACACAGATACGCAGTATTTT. This chain links TRBV16 with TRBJ2-3; 7 bases agree with TRBD2. V lost 2 bases, J lost 2 bases, and 4 bases stayed unmatched. Germline CDR1 KGHSY, CDR2 FQNENV. This CDR3 region has 15 residues.

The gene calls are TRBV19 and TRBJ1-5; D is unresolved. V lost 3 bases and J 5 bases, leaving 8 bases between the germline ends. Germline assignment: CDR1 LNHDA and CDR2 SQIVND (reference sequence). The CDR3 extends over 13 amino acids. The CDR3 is CASSIRVDQPQHF. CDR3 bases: TGTGCCAGTAGTATTAGGGTGGATCAGCCCCAGCATTTT.

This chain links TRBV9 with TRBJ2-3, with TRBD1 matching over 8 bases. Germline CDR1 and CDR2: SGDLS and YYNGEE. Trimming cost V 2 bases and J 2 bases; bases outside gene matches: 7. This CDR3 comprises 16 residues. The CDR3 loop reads CASSVLQGEITDTQYF. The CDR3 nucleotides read TGTGCCAGCAGCGTGTTACAGGGGGAAATCACAGATACGCAGTATTTT.

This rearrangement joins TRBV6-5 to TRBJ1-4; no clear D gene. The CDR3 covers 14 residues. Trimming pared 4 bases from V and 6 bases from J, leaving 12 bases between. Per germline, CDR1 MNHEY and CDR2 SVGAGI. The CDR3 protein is CASSSSPLDEKLFF. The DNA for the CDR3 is TGTGCCAGCAGTTCTTCCCCGCTCGATGAAAAACTGTTTTTT.

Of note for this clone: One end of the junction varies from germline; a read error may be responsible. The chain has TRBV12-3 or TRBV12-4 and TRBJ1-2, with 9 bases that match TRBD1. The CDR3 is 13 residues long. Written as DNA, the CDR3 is TGTGCCAGCAGTACCGCGGGACAGGGCCCTCCAGGCTTC. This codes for CASSTAGQGPPGF.

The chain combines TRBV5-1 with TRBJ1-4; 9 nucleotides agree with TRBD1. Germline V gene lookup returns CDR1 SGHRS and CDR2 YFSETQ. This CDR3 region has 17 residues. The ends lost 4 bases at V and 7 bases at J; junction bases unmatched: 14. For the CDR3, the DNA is TGCGCCAGCAGCGCTAACCCCACAGGGGGCGTGATTGAAAAACTGTTTTTT. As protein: CASSANPTGGVIEKLFF.

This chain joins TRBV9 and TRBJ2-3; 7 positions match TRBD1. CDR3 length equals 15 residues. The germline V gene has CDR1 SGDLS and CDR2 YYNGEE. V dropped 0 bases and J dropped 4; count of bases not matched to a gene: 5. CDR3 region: CASSVGDSAPDTQYF. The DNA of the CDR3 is TGTGCCAGCAGCGTAGGGGACAGTGCCCCAGATACGCAGTATTTT. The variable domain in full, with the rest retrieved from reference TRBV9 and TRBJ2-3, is DSGVTQTPKHLITATGQRVTLRCSPRSGDLSVYWYQQSLDQGLQFLIQYYNGEERAKGNILERFSAQQFPDLHSELNLSSLELGDSALYFCASSVGDSAPDTQYFGPGTRLTVL.

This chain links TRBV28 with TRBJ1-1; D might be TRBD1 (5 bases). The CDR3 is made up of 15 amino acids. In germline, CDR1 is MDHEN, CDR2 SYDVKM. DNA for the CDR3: TGTGGGATAGGGGCGCGGGGATCCCGAAACACTGAAGCTTTCTTT. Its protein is CGIGARGSRNTEAFF.

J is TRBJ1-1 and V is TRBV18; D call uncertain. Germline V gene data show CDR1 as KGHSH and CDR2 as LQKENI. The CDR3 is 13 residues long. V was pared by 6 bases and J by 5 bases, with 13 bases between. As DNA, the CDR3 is TGTGCCAGCTCCGTCCTTACGGCAACTGAAGCTTTCTTT. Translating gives CASSVLTATEAFF.

CDR3 coding DNA: TGTGCCAGCACCATAGCGGGGGGGGTCACAGATACGCAGTATTTT. Translation: CASTIAGGVTDTQYF. This chain connects TRBV7-6 to TRBJ2-3; 11 bases align to TRBD2. Looked up from germline, CDR1 is SGHVS and CDR2 is FNYEAQ. With 7 bases clipped from V and 2 bases from J, the junction kept 5 bases outside the gene matches. The CDR3 has 15 residues.

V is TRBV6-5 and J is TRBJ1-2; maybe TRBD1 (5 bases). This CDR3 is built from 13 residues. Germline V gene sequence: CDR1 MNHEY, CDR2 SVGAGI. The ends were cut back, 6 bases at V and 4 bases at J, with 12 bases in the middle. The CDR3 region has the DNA TGTGCCAGCAGCCCAGACAGAATCTATGGCTACACCTTC. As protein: CASSPDRIYGYTF.

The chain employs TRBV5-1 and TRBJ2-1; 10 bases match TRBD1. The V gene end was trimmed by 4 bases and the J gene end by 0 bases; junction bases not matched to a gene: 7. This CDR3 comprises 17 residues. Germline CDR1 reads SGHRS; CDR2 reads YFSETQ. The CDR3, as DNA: TGCGCCAGCAGCAAGGACAGGGGGTCCAGCTCCTACAATGAGCAGTTCTTC. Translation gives CASSKDRGSSSYNEQFF.

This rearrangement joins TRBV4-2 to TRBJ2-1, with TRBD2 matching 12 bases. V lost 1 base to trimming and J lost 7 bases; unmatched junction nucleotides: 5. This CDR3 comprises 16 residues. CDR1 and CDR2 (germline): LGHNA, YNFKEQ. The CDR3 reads CASSQVLAGGLNEQFF. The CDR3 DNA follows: TGTGCCAGCAGCCAAGTGCTAGCGGGGGGGCTAAATGAGCAGTTCTTC.

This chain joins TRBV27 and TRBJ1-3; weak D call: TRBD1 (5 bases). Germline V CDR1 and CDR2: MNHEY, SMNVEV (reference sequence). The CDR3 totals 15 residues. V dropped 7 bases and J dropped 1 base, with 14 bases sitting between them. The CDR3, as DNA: TGTGCCAGCACCAATTTTTGGGGGTCTGGAAACACCATATATTTT. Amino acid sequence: CASTNFWGSGNTIYF.

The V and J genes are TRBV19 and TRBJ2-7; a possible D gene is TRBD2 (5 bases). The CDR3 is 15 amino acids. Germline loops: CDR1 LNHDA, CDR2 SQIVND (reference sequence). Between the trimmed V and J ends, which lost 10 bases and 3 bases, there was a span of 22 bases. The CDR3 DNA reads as TGTGCCACGAGGATTGGTGACGGGATGTTCTACGAGCAGTACTTC. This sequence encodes CATRIGDGMFYEQYF.

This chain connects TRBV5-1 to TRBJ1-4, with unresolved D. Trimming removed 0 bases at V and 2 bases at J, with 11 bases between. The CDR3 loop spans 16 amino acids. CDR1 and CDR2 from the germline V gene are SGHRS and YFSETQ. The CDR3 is CASSLGVGNTNEKLFF. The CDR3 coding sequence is TGCGCCAGCAGCTTGGGGGTCGGAAACACTAATGAAAAACTGTTTTTT.